These 2 T cell receptor beta chains were sequenced from one sample in a study of cytotoxic CD8 clonotypes in ibrutinib-treated CLL. TCRdb's table, derived via immunoSEQ multiplex PCR, lists solely in-frame clones and lacks some. The repertoire holds 11,000 to 15,000 clones, with roughly 67% as singletons. This specimen consisted of PBMCs, obtained before ibrutinib treatment. These receptor sequences come from a human donor with chronic lymphocytic leukemia.

For the CDR3, the DNA is TGTGCCAGTAGCCCTCGATTTGGGGCTGGAAACACCATATATTTT. Amino acids: CASSPRFGAGNTIYF. The chain recombines TRBV19 with TRBJ1-3; no firm D call. V was pared by 6 bases and J by 2 bases, with 14 bases between. Germline assignment: CDR1 LNHDA and CDR2 SQIVND (reference sequence). The CDR3 loop spans 15 amino acids.

This clone was counted many times. The chain couples TRBV5-4 to TRBJ1-1; no clear D gene. This CDR3 region has 15 residues. Germline V lookup: CDR1 SGHNT, CDR2 YYREEE (reference sequence). With 4 bases removed from V and 2 bases from J, the gap between germline ends came to 15 bases. The CDR3 DNA follows: TGTGCCAGCAGCAGGACCCGAAGCGATAACACTGAAGCTTTCTTT. This gives the protein CASSRTRSDNTEAFF.